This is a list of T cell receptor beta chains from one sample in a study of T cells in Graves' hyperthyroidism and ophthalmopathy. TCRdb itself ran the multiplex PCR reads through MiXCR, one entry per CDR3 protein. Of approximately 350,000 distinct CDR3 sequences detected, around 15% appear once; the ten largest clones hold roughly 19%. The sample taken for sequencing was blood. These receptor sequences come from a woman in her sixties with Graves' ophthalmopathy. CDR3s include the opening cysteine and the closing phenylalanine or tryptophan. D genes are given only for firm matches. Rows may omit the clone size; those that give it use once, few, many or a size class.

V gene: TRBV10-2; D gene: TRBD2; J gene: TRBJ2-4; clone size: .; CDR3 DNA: TGCGCCAGCAGTGAGTTAGCGGGAGGGGTAGCCAAAAACATTCAGTACTTC; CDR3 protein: CASSELAGGVAKNIQYF
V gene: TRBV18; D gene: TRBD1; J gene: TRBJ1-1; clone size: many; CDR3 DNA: TGTGCCAGCTCACCCTCGGGACAGGGGGGCACTGAAGCTTTCTTT; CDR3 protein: CASSPSGQGGTEAFF
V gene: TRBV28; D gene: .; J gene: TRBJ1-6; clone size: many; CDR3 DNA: TGTGCCACCTTTAAAGAGGGGTCACCCCTCCACTTT; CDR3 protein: CATFKEGSPLHF
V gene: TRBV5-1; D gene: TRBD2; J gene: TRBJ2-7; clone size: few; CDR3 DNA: TGCGCCAGCAGCTTGCCCAGACTAGCGGGAGTACTCTCCTACGAGCAGTACTTC; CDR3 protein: CASSLPRLAGVLSYEQYF
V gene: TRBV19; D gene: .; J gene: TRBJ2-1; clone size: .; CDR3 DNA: TGTGCCAGTAGTACCTCAGGGGCAAAGGGGTTATACAATGAGCAGTTCTTC; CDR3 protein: CASSTSGAKGLYNEQFF
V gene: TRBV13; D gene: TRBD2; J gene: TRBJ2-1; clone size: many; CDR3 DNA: TGTGCCAGCAGCCGGACTAGAACTTACAATGAGCAGTTCTTC; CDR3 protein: CASSRTRTYNEQFF
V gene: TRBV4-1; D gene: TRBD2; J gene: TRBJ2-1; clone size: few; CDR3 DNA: TGCGCCAGCAGCCCGGCCCAAGGCGGGAGAGAAGGGGAGCAGTTCTTC; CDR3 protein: CASSPAQGGREGEQFF
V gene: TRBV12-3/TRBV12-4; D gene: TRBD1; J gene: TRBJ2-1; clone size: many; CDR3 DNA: TGTGCCAGCAGTTCGACGGACAGGGGGCGGGGCAATGAGCAGTTCTTC; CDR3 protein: CASSSTDRGRGNEQFF
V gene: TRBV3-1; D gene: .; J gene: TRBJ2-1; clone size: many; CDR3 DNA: TGTGCCAGCAGCCAAGCACTGCGAGGGAATGAGCAGTTCTTC; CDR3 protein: CASSQALRGNEQFF
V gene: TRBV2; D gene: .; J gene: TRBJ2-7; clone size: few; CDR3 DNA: TGTGCCATTTCGGATACCGAAGCCTACGAGCAGTACTTC; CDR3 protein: CAISDTEAYEQYF
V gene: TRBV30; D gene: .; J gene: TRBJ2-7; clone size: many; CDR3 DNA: TGTGCCTGGAGGGTCTGGGATACAAGCTCCTACGAGCAGTACTTC; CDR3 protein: CAWRVWDTSSYEQYF
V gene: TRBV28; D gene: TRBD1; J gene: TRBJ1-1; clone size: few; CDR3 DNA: TGTGCCAGCAGAAAGGGGGCGCCGGATAATGAAGCTTTCTTT; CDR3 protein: CASRKGAPDNEAFF
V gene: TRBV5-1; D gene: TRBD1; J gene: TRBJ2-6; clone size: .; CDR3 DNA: TGCGCCAGCAGCTCCTTGGACAGGGCTGGGGCCAACGTCCTGACTTTC; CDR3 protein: CASSSLDRAGANVLTF
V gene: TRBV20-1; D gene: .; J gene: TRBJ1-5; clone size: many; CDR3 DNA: TGCAGTGCAAAATTTGGAGGGGGTGGTCAGCCCCAGCATTTT; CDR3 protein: CSAKFGGGGQPQHF
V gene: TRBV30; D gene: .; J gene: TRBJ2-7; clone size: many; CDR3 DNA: TGTGCCTGGAGTGTACTAGGAGCATGGGAGCAGTACTTC; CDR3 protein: CAWSVLGAWEQYF
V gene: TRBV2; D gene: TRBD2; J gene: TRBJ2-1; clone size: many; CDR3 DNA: TGTGCCAGCAGCGCACTAGCGGGAAGAAACAATGAGCAGTTCTTC; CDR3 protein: CASSALAGRNNEQFF
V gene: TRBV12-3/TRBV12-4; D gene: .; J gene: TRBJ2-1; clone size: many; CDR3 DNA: TGTGCCAGCAGTCCTACTCGAGGGGAGATAGACAATGAGCAGTTCTTC; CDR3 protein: CASSPTRGEIDNEQFF
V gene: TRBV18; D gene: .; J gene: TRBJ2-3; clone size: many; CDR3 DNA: TGTGCCAGCTCCCCGGCCCGCACAGATACGCAGTATTTT; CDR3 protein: CASSPARTDTQYF
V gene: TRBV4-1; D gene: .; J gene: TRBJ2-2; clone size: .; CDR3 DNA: TGCGCCAGCAGCCAATCAGGGACCGGGGAGCTGTTTTTT; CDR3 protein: CASSQSGTGELFF
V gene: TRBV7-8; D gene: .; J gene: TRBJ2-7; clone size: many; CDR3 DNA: TGTGCCAGCAGCCCTCGGGTGGTGATCTACGAGCAGTACTTC; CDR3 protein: CASSPRVVIYEQYF
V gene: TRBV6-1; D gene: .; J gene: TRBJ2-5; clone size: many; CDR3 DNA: TGTGCCAGCAGTCCCGGGGTTCGGGAGACCCAGTACTTC; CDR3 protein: CASSPGVRETQYF
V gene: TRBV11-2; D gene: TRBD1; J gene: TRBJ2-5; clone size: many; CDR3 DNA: TGTGCCAGCAGCTTAGAAGGGACAGCCGAAGAGACCCAGTACTTC; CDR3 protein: CASSLEGTAEETQYF
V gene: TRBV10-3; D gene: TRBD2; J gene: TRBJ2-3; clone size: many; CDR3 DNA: TGTGCCATCAGTGACGAGGGGGCTAGCGGGAGTTGGACAGATACGCAGTATTTT; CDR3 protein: CAISDEGASGSWTDTQYF
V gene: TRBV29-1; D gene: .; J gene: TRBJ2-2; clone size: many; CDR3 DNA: TGCAGCGGGACATCGAACACCGGGGAGCTGTTTTTT; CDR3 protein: CSGTSNTGELFF
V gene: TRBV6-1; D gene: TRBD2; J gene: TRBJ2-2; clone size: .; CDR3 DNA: TGTGCCAGCAGAAAGCGGGAGGGCGGGGAGCTGTTTTTT; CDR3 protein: CASRKREGGELFF
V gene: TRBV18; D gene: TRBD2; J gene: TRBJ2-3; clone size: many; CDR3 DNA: TGTGCCAGCTCACCACCAGCGGGAGTTTATACGCAGTATTTT; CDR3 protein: CASSPPAGVYTQYF
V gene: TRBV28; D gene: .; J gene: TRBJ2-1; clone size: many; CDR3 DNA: TGTGCCAGCAGTTTAGGCCGCGGGGTGTTGGAGCAGTTCTTC; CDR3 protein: CASSLGRGVLEQFF
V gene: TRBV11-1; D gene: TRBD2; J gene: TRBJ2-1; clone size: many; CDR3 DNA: TGTGCCAGCAGTCCTAGCGGGAGGTCCTACAATGAGCAGTTCTTC; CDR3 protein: CASSPSGRSYNEQFF
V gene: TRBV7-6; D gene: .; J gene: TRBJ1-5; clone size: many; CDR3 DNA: TGTGCCAGCAGCTTAGAACCATATAGCAATCAGCCCCAGCATTTT; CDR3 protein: CASSLEPYSNQPQHF
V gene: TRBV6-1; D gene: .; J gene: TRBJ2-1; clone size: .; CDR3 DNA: TGTGCCAGCAGGGCCCCCCCGGGAGACTCCTACAATGAGCAGTTCTTC; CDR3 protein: CASRAPPGDSYNEQFF
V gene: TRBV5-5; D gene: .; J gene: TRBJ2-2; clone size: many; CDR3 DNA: TGTGCCAGCAGCGAGACTGTCTGGGGGAACACCGGGGAGCTGTTTTTT; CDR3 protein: CASSETVWGNTGELFF
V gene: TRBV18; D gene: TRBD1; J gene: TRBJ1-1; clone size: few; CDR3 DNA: TGTGCCAGCTCACCAAAGGCAGGGGGCGCCGAGAGCACTGAAGCTTTCTTT; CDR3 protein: CASSPKAGGAESTEAFF
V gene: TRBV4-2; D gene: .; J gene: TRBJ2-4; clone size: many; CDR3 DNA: TGTGCCAGCAGCCTGGAAAACATTCAGTACTTC; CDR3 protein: CASSLENIQYF
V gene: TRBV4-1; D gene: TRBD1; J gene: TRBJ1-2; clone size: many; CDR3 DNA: TGCGCCAGCAGCCAAGACAGGGGGCGAATACGCTATGGCTACACCTTC; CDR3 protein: CASSQDRGRIRYGYTF
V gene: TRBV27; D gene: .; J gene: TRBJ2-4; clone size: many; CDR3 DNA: TGTGCCAGCAGTAGAACAGGGCAACGGGACATTCAGTACTTC; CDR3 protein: CASSRTGQRDIQYF
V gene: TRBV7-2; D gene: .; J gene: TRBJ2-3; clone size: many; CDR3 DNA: TGTGCCAGCAGCGTCATGAGTCGTGATACGCAGTATTTT; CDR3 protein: CASSVMSRDTQYF
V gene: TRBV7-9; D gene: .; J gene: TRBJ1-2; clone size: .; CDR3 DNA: TGTGCCAGCAGCTTGGATAGGGGGGCCGGCGGCTACACCTTC; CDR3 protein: CASSLDRGAGGYTF
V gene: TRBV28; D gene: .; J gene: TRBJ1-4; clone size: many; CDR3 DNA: TGTGCCAGCAGTTCCCCCGGGACGGCTAATGAAAAACTGTTTTTT; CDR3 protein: CASSSPGTANEKLFF
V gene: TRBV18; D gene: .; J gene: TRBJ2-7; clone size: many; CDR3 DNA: TGTGCCAGCTCACCCGCACAGAACCCCGGGAGCGAGCAGTACTTC; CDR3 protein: CASSPAQNPGSEQYF
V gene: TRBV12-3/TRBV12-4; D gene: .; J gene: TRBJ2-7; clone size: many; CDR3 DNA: TGTGCCAGCGAGGACAACTCAAACTACGAGCAGTACTTC; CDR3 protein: CASEDNSNYEQYF
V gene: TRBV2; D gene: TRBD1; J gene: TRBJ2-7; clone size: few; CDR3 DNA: TGTGCCAGCAGTGAAGGGGGAGCAGGGGGCCGTTACGAGCAGTACTTC; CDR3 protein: CASSEGGAGGRYEQYF
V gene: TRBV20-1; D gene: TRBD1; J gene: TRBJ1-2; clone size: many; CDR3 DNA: TGCAGTGCTTGGGGACAGGCAGCCCCTAACTATGGCTACACCTTC; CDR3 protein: CSAWGQAAPNYGYTF
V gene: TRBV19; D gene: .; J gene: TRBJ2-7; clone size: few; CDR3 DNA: TGTGCCAGTAGTACAGGGCAGGGGGGATCCTACGAGCAGTACTTC; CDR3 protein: CASSTGQGGSYEQYF
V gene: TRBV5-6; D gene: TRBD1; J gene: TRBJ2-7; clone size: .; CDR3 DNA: TGTGCCGGCAGCTTGGGACAGGGTTCCTACGAGCAGTACTTC; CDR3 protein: CAGSLGQGSYEQYF
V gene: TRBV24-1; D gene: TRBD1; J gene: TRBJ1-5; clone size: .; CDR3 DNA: TGTGCCACCAGTAAGGGGGCGGGCAATCAGCCCCAGCATTTT; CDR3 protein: CATSKGAGNQPQHF
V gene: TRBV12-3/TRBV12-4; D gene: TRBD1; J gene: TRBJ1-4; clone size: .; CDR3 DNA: TGTGCCAGCAACCCCCCCCGGACAGGGGGCGAAAAACTGTTTTTT; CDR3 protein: CASNPPRTGGEKLFF
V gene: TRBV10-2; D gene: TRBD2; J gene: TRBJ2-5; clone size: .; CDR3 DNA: TGCGCCAGCGGTGAAGGGAGGGGAGAACAGCGCGGGGAGACCCAGTACTTC; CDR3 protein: CASGEGRGEQRGETQYF
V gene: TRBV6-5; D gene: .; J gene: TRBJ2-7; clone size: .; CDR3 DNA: TGTGCCAGCAGTTTAGGGAAATTGGGTTACGAGCAGTACTTC; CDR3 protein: CASSLGKLGYEQYF
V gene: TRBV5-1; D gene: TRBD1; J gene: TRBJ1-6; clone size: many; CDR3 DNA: TGCGCCAGCAGCTCCCGGGACAGGGGCTCACCCCTCCACTTT; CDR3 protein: CASSSRDRGSPLHF
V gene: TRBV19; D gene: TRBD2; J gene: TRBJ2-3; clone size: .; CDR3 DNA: TGTGCCAGTAGTATAGAGGGACTAGCGCCAGATACGCAGTATTTT; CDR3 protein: CASSIEGLAPDTQYF
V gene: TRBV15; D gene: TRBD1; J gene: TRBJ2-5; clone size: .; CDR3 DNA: TGTGCCACCAGCAGACCCGGGACAGGGGAGGAGACCCAGTACTTC; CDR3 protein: CATSRPGTGEETQYF
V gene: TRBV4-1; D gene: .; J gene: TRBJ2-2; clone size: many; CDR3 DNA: TGCGCCAGCAGCCAAGACGATATACACACCGGGGAGCTGTTTTTT; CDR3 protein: CASSQDDIHTGELFF
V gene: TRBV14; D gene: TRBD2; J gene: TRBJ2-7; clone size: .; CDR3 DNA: TGTGCCAGCAGCACGGGTACTAGCGGGGGCGAGCAGTACTTC; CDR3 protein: CASSTGTSGGEQYF
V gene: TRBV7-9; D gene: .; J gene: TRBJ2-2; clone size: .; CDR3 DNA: TGTGCCAGTAGTATTCGGTTGGGAGCCGGGGAGCTGTTTTTT; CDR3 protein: CASSIRLGAGELFF
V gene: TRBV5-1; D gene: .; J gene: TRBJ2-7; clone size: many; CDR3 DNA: TGCGCCAGCAGACCAGACCCGCAGAACGCCTACGAGCAGTACTTC; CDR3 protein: CASRPDPQNAYEQYF
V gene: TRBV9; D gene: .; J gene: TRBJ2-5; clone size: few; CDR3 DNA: TGTGCCAGCAGCGACCGGGACGGCCAAGAGACCCAGTACTTC; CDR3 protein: CASSDRDGQETQYF
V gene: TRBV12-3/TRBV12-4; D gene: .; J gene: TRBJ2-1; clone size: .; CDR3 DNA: TGTGCCAGCAGTGGCTGGACAGAGAGCTCCTACAATGAGCAGTTCTTC; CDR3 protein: CASSGWTESSYNEQFF